The 31 T cell receptor beta chains listed next were all sequenced from one sample in a study of blood T cell repertoires in COVID-19. The repertoire was sequenced with immunoSEQ multiplex PCR; TCRdb's copy has only in-frame clones and lacks some. This table has fewer than 110,000 clones, over 80% appearing once. Input material: peripheral blood. Receptor source: a woman aged 25 to 39 with acute or convalescent COVID-19.

This chain uses TRBV19 with TRBJ1-6; TRBD1 aligns across 8 bases. This CDR3 contains 13 residues. With V trimmed by 7 bases and J by 9 bases, 5 bases remained unmatched. The germline gives CDR1 LNHDA, CDR2 SQIVND (reference sequence). CDR3 sequence reads: CASNDRGSSPLHF. The CDR3 DNA is TGTGCCAGTAACGACAGGGGTAGTTCACCCCTCCACTTT.

The chain has TRBV29-1 and TRBJ1-6, with TRBD1 as a possible D gene (6 bases). Germline V gene data show CDR1 as SQVTM and CDR2 as ANQGSEA. Between the trimmed V and J ends, which lost 6 bases and 9 bases, there was a span of 21 bases. The CDR3 totals 15 residues. CDR3 bases: TGCAGCGTCGCATGGGGGACAACTGCGGGTTCACCCCTCCACTTT. It translates to CSVAWGTTAGSPLHF.

This chain connects TRBV6-1 to TRBJ1-6; no firm D call. The V end lost 1 base, the J end lost 0 bases, and 10 bases lay between the germline ends. CDR3 length: 17 amino acids. The germline V gene has CDR1 MNHNS and CDR2 SASEGT. The CDR3 DNA reads as TGTGCCAGCAGTGAAGTGGGTGGGAGCTCCTATAATTCACCCCTCCACTTT. Its translation: CASSEVGGSSYNSPLHF.

The chain is built from TRBV7-9 and TRBJ1-1; 9 nucleotides match TRBD1. Per the germline V gene, CDR1 is SEHNR and CDR2 is FQNEAQ (reference sequence). V was clipped by 7 bases and J by 2 bases; unmatched bases: 14. This CDR3 has 17 amino acids. The chain's CDR3 is CASIPTGTGHKNTEAFF. The CDR3 DNA reads TGTGCCAGCATCCCTACGGGGACAGGGCACAAAAACACTGAAGCTTTCTTT.

The chain has TRBV7-3 and TRBJ2-5; tentatively, D is TRBD1 (6 bases). The V and J ends lost 3 bases and 4 bases respectively, with 12 bases between them. The CDR3 runs to 14 residues. Germline CDR1 and CDR2: SGHTA and FQGTGA. As DNA, the CDR3 is TGTGCCAGCAGCTTGAACAGGGACGGAGAGACCCAGTACTTC. This codes for CASSLNRDGETQYF.

The V call is TRBV6-6, the J call TRBJ2-7; 8 positions match TRBD1. Germline loops: CDR1 MNHNY, CDR2 SVGAGI (reference sequence). The length of the CDR3 is 16 residues. V was pared by 0 bases and J by 2 bases, with 6 bases of the junction left unmatched. This CDR3 is CASSYSWTGIPYEQYF. In nucleotides, the CDR3 is TGTGCCAGCAGTTACTCGTGGACAGGGATTCCCTACGAGCAGTACTTC.

The CDR3 loop reads CASSPLTPDTQYF. CDR3 nucleotides: TGTGCCAGCAGTCCACTCACCCCAGATACGCAGTATTTT. The chain is built from TRBV28 and TRBJ2-3; D not resolved. CDR1 and CDR2 (germline): MDHEN, SYDVKM. Trimming pared 5 bases from V and 4 bases from J, leaving 10 bases between. The CDR3 length is 13 residues.

The chain recombines TRBV18 with TRBJ2-1; no clear D. Germline values: CDR1 KGHSH, CDR2 LQKENI. There are 14 residues in the CDR3. Between the trimmed V and J ends, which lost 2 bases and 6 bases, there was a span of 11 bases. CDR3 sequence reads: CASSPVSGLNEQFF. CDR3 bases: TGTGCCAGCTCACCAGTTTCTGGGCTCAATGAGCAGTTCTTC.

The chain carries TRBV4-3 and TRBJ2-3; 10 bases are shared with TRBD2. The germline gives CDR1 LGHNA, CDR2 YSLEER. The V segment lost 2 bases and the J segment 0 bases; nucleotides outside the gene matches: 8. The CDR3 length is 18 residues. The CDR3 spells CASSQHHLTSGSTDTQYF. DNA for the CDR3: TGCGCCAGCAGCCAACATCACCTGACTAGCGGGAGCACAGATACGCAGTATTTT.

V usage is TRBV24-1 and J usage is TRBJ1-4; no definite D call. With 9 bases removed from V and 16 bases from J, the gap between germline ends came to 8 bases. The V gene's germline CDR1 is KGHDR and CDR2 SFDVKD. CDR3 size: 8 residues. The CDR3 nucleotides are TGTGCCACCCTGCTAGAGTTTTTT. Translation: CATLLEFF.

The chain is built from TRBV11-2 and TRBJ1-2; D gene uncertain. From germline, CDR1 is SGHAT and CDR2 FQNNGV. Trimming stripped 6 bases from V and 6 bases from J, with 11 bases between. The CDR3 is 12 residues long. The CDR3 is CASSHRGNGYTF. The CDR3 nucleotides read TGTGCCAGCAGTCATAGAGGGAATGGCTACACCTTC.

The V gene is TRBV7-2, the J gene TRBJ1-6; weak D call: TRBD1 (5 bases). CDR3 size: 14 residues. The V gene's germline CDR1 is SGHTA and CDR2 FQGNSA. The V end lost 3 bases, the J end lost 10 bases, and 13 bases lay between the germline ends. The CDR3 loop is CASSFGGIGSPLHF. The CDR3 DNA reads TGTGCCAGCAGCTTCGGGGGGATAGGCTCACCCCTCCACTTT.

V is TRBV7-9 and J is TRBJ2-1; 7 nucleotides agree with TRBD2. From germline, CDR1 is SEHNR and CDR2 FQNEAQ (reference sequence). The J segment lost 3 bases and the V segment lost 5 bases, leaving 13 bases of the junction unmatched. The CDR3 totals 17 residues. The CDR3 DNA reads TGTGCCAGCAGCGCCCCGTCCGCGGGAGTACTCTACAATGAGCAGTTCTTC. Translating gives CASSAPSAGVLYNEQFF.

The chain is built from TRBV5-1 and TRBJ1-6, with 11 bases lining up with TRBD1. The V gene's germline CDR1 is SGHRS and CDR2 YFSETQ. The junction had 6 bases not matched to a gene; V was cut back by 4 bases and J by 6 bases. This CDR3 is built from 16 residues. The CDR3 spells CASSHGQGAGNSPLHF. CDR3 nucleotides: TGCGCCAGCAGCCATGGACAGGGGGCGGGTAATTCACCCCTCCACTTT.

The rearrangement uses TRBV19 and TRBJ1-1; perhaps TRBD1 as D (6 bases). There are 14 residues in the CDR3. The V gene's germline CDR1 is LNHDA and CDR2 SQIVND (reference sequence). V lost 4 bases and J lost 0, with 9 bases in between. CDR3 nucleotides: TGTGCCAGTAGTACAACAGGGATGAACACTGAAGCTTTCTTT. It encodes CASSTTGMNTEAFF.

The CDR3 bases are TGCGCCAGCAGCCAAGATATAAACACTGAAGCTTTCTTT. Residues: CASSQDINTEAFF. V is TRBV4-3 and J is TRBJ1-1; D remains ambiguous. Germline V gene lookup returns CDR1 LGHNA and CDR2 YSLEER. V shed 0 bases and J shed 2 bases, with 4 bases lying between them. CDR3 length: 13 residues.

The chain is built from TRBV30 and TRBJ1-1; D is uncertain. In germline, CDR1 is GTSNPN, CDR2 SVGIG (reference sequence). The V and J ends lost 0 bases and 0 bases respectively, with 8 bases between them. The CDR3 loop spans 14 amino acids. The CDR3 reads CAWSVNSMNTEAFF. For the CDR3, the DNA is TGTGCCTGGAGTGTAAACAGTATGAACACTGAAGCTTTCTTT. The entire variable domain, with the rest obtained from reference TRBV30 and TRBJ1-1, is as follows: SQTIHQWPATLVQPVGSPLSLECTVEGTSNPNLYWYRQAAGRGLQLLFYSVGIGQISSEVPQNLSASRPQDRQFILSSKKLLLSDSGFYLCAWSVNSMNTEAFFGQGTRLTVV.

In its sample, this clone was seen once. This chain links TRBV18 with TRBJ2-1, with 13 bases lining up with TRBD2. V lost 3 bases to trimming and J lost 3 bases; unmatched junction nucleotides: 2. This CDR3 contains 16 residues. Germline CDR1 is KGHSH and CDR2 is LQKENI. The CDR3 DNA sequence: TGTGCCAGCTCACCGGGGACTAGCGGGGTCTACAATGAGCAGTTCTTC. It encodes CASSPGTSGVYNEQFF.

The V and J genes are TRBV10-3 and TRBJ2-7; weak D call: TRBD1 (5 bases). V was trimmed by 5 bases and J by 5 bases, leaving 10 bases between them. Germline loops: CDR1 ENHRY, CDR2 SYGVKD. The CDR3 contains 12 residues. CDR3 sequence (DNA): TGTGCCATCAGTTTCCAGGGCCACGAGCAGTACTTC. Protein sequence: CAISFQGHEQYF.

The chain employs TRBV7-9 and TRBJ1-4; TRBD1 matches 7 bases. This CDR3 is 17 amino acids long. Per the germline V gene, CDR1 is SEHNR and CDR2 is FQNEAQ (reference sequence). The junction had 9 bases not matched to a gene; V was cut back by 4 bases and J by 1 base. The DNA of the CDR3 is TGTGCCAGCAGCTCACCAGGGGGTGAGATAACTAATGAAAAACTGTTTTTT. As protein: CASSSPGGEITNEKLFF.

This chain links TRBV28 with TRBJ1-1, with D perhaps TRBD1 (5 bases). The CDR3 sequence is 12 residues long. V was clipped by 2 bases and J by 7 bases, with 8 bases between them. From germline, CDR1 is MDHEN and CDR2 SYDVKM. For the CDR3, the DNA is TGTGCCAGCAGTTTAGGGGGGTATGAAGCTTTCTTT. This codes for CASSLGGYEAFF.

The chain uses TRBV30 and TRBJ1-2, with 9 bases that match TRBD1. The CDR3 totals 14 residues. The ends lost 0 bases at V and 9 bases at J; junction bases unmatched: 8. CDR1 and CDR2 (germline): GTSNPN, SVGIG (reference sequence). CDR3 in DNA: TGTGCCTGGAGTGTACTCGGGACAGGGCTGAGCTACACCTTC. Translated: CAWSVLGTGLSYTF.

This clone was recorded once. This rearrangement joins TRBV9 to TRBJ1-4, with no clear D. Looked up from germline, CDR1 is SGDLS and CDR2 is YYNGEE. Trimming shortened V by 1 base and J by 3 bases, and 10 bases separated the two germline ends. The CDR3 is made up of 15 amino acids. The CDR3 sequence is CASSVNTDSNEKLFF. As DNA, the CDR3 is TGTGCCAGCAGCGTAAATACAGATTCTAATGAAAAACTGTTTTTT.

This sequence joins TRBV12-3 or TRBV12-4 and TRBJ2-1; 7 bases agree with TRBD1. V gave up 6 bases and J gave up 7 bases; unmatched junction bases: 6. This CDR3 contains 13 residues. The CDR3 sequence is CASRAGTENEQFF. CDR3 coding DNA: TGTGCCAGCAGAGCCGGGACAGAGAATGAGCAGTTCTTC.

This clone has a single count. V is TRBV5-1 and J is TRBJ1-6; no definite D call. There are 14 residues in the CDR3. Trimming removed 6 bases at V and 5 bases at J, with 12 bases between. CDR1 SGHRS and CDR2 YFSETQ come from the germline V gene. The DNA of the CDR3 is TGCGCCAGCAAGCGGGTTAGTGATAATTCACCCCTCCACTTT. Its translation: CASKRVSDNSPLHF.

The chain couples TRBV19 to TRBJ1-5, with TRBD1 as a possible D gene (6 bases). V lost 10 bases and J lost 3, with 13 bases in between. The CDR3 has 13 amino acids. The germline V gene has CDR1 LNHDA and CDR2 SQIVND (reference sequence). CDR3 amino acids: CATSWGLNQPQHF. CDR3 DNA sequence: TGTGCCACGTCTTGGGGGCTCAATCAGCCCCAGCATTTT.

The chain employs TRBV10-3 and TRBJ2-3; D unclear. The CDR3 is made up of 13 amino acids. Germline V gene lookup returns CDR1 ENHRY and CDR2 SYGVKD. Trimming stripped 4 bases from V and 0 bases from J, with 5 bases between. CDR3 coding DNA: TGTGCCATCAGTGGTGGCAGCACAGATACGCAGTATTTT. It encodes CAISGGSTDTQYF.

V is TRBV4-1 and J is TRBJ1-1; 7 bases are a match to TRBD1. The CDR3 loop spans 16 amino acids. Germline loops: CDR1 MGHRA, CDR2 YSYEKL. After removal of 2 bases from V and 0 bases from J, the junction contained 6 bases not matched to a gene. CDR3 region: CASSQTGQIVNTEAFF. The CDR3 nucleotides read TGCGCCAGCAGCCAAACGGGACAGATCGTGAACACTGAAGCTTTCTTT.

The chain couples TRBV7-9 to TRBJ2-3, with TRBD1 matching 9 bases. J gave up 6 bases and V 4 bases, and 8 bases lay outside the gene matches. The CDR3 extends over 15 amino acids. Germline loops: CDR1 SEHNR, CDR2 FQNEAQ (reference sequence). The CDR3 region has the DNA TGTGCCAGCAGCTCGAGCACAGGGGGCCGGGATACGCAGTATTTT. Its translation is CASSSSTGGRDTQYF.

The V and J genes are TRBV11-3 and TRBJ2-7, with D maybe TRBD1 (6 bases). The CDR3 has 16 residues. CDR1 and CDR2 from the germline V gene are SGHNT and YENEEA. Trimming took off 3 bases at V and 3 bases at J, with 18 bases between the two ends. In nucleotides, the CDR3 is TGTGCCAGCAGCTTCAAAGACAGGTCTGTCCTCTACGAGCAGTACTTC. Its translation: CASSFKDRSVLYEQYF.

The chain is built from TRBV18 and TRBJ2-7; TRBD1 matches 9 bases. The germline V gene encodes CDR1 KGHSH and CDR2 LQKENI. The CDR3 is made up of 14 amino acids. V shed 3 bases, J shed 5 bases, and the junction held 5 bases outside the gene matches. The CDR3 bases are TGTGCCAGCTCACCCAGGACAGGGGACAACGAGCAGTACTTC. Amino acids: CASSPRTGDNEQYF.